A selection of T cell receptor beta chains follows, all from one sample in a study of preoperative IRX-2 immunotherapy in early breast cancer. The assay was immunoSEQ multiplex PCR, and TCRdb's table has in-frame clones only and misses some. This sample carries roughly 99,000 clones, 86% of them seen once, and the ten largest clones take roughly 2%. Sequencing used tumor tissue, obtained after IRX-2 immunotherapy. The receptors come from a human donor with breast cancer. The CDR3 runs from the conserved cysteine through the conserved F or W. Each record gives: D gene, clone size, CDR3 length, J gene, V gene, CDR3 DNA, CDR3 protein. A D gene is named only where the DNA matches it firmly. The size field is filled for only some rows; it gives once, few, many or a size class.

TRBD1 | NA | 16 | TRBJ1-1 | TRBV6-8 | TGTGCCAGCGGGGGGACAGGGACTAAAACTGAAGCTGAAGCTTTCTTT | CASGGTGTKTEAEAFF
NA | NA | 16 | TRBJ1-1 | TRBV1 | TGCGCCAGCAGCCGATCCGAGCCTCGGGGGAACACTGAAGCTTTCTTT | CASSRSEPRGNTEAFF
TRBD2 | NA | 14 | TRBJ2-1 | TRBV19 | TGTGCCAGCCGCCGGGGACTAGCGGGAAGGGAGCAGTTCTTC | CASRRGLAGREQFF
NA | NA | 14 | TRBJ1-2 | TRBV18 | TGTGCCAGCTCACCGTCACAGGTGAACTATGGCTACACCTTC | CASSPSQVNYGYTF
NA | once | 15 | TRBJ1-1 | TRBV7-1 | TGTGCCAGCAGCTTTAGGGACTCCGATTACACTGAAGCTTTCTTT | CASSFRDSDYTEAFF
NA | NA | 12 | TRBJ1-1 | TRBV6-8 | TGTGCCAGCAGTTCCGCCAACACTGAAGCTTTCTTT | CASSSANTEAFF
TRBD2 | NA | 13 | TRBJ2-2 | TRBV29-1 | TGCAGCGCTAGCGGGAAGGGGACCGGGGAGCTGTTTTTT | CSASGKGTGELFF
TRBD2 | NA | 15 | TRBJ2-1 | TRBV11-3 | TGTGCCAGCAGCATTAGCGGGAATTCCTACAATGAGCAGTTCTTC | CASSISGNSYNEQFF
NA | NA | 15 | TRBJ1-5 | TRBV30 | TGTGCCTGGAGTGAGGGAGGCAGTAGCAATCAGCCCCAGCATTTT | CAWSEGGSSNQPQHF
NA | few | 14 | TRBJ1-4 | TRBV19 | TGTGCCAGTAGTGTCCAGGGGAAGGAGGAGAAACTGTTTTTT | CASSVQGKEEKLFF
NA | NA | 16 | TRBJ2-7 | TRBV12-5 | TGTGCTAGTGGTCCCGCCGGGACACTAAGCTCCTACGAGCAGTACTTC | CASGPAGTLSSYEQYF
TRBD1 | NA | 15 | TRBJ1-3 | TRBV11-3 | TGTGCCAGCCTACCCCAGGCCAGGGGGCCGAACACCATATATTTT | CASLPQARGPNTIYF
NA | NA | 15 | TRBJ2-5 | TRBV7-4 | TGTGCCAGCAGCCCCCGCGGCAGGGGTCAAGAGACCCAGTACTTC | CASSPRGRGQETQYF
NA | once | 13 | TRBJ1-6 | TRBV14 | TGTGCCAGCAGCCTAGCCATTGATTCACCCCTCCACTTT | CASSLAIDSPLHF
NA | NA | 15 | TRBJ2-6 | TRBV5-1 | TGCGCCAGCAGCTTGGCCTTAGGAGGGGCCAACGTCCTGACTTTC | CASSLALGGANVLTF
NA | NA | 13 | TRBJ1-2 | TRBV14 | TGTGCCAGCAGCTTACTCCTTCGGGATGGCTACACCTTC | CASSLLLRDGYTF
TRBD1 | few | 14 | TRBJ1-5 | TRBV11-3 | TGTGCCAGCGGGCGCGGAACAGGGGGACAGCCCCAGCATTTT | CASGRGTGGQPQHF
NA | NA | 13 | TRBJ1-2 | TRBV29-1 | TGCAGCGTGTGCCGGGAGGAGGGCTATGGCTACACCTTC | CSVCREEGYGYTF
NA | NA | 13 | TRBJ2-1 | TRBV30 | TGTGCCTGGACCACGAATCGGTTGGGTGAGCAGTTCTTC | CAWTTNRLGEQFF
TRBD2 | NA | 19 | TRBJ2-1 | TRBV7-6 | TGTGCCAGCAGCTTAGCGTGGGTGTCCGGGACTAGCTCCTACAATGAGCAGTTCTTC | CASSLAWVSGTSSYNEQFF
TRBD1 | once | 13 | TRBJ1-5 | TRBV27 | TGTGCCAGCAGTCCGGACAGGGATCAGCCCCAGCATTTT | CASSPDRDQPQHF
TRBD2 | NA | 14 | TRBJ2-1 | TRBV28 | TGTGCCAGCGGTGGGGGGGTTTCCTACAATGAGCAGTTCTTC | CASGGGVSYNEQFF
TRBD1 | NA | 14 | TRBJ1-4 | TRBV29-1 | TGCAGCGTTGAAGGGACAGGGGAGCATGAAAAACTGTTTTTT | CSVEGTGEHEKLFF
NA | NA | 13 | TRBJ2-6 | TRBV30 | TGTGCCTGGAGTGTACCCGGGGCCAACGTCCTGACTTTC | CAWSVPGANVLTF
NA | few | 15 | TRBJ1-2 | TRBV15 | TGTGCCACCAGCAGAGATAGGTTGTCGGGGTCTGGCTACACCTTC | CATSRDRLSGSGYTF
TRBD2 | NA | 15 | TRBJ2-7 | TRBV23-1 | TGCGCCAGCAGCAAGGAGGGAGGGAGTACCTACGAGCAGTACTTC | CASSKEGGSTYEQYF
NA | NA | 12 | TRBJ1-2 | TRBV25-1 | TGTGCCAGCAGTGACCCCAGGGGTGGCTACACCTTC | CASSDPRGGYTF
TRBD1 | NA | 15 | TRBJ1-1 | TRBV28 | TGTGCCGGGCGGGGGGGCACAGGGGGCGAAACTGAAGCTTTCTTT | CAGRGGTGGETEAFF
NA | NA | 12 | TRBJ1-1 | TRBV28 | TGTGCCAGCAGTTTACCCAACACTGAAGCTTTCTTT | CASSLPNTEAFF